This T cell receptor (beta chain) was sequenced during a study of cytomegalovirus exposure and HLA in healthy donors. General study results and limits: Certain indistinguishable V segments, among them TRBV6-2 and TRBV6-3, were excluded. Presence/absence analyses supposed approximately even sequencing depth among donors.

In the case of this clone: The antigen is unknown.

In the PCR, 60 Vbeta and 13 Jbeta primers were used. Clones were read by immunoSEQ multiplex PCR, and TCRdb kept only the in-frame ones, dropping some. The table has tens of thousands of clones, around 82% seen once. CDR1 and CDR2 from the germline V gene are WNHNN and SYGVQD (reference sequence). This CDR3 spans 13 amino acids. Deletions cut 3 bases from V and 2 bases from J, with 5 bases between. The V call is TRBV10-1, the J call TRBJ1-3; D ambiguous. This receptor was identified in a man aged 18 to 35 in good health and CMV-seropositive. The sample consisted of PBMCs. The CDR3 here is CASSEQPGNTIYF. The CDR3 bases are TGCGCCAGCAGTGAACAGCCTGGAAACACCATATATTTT.